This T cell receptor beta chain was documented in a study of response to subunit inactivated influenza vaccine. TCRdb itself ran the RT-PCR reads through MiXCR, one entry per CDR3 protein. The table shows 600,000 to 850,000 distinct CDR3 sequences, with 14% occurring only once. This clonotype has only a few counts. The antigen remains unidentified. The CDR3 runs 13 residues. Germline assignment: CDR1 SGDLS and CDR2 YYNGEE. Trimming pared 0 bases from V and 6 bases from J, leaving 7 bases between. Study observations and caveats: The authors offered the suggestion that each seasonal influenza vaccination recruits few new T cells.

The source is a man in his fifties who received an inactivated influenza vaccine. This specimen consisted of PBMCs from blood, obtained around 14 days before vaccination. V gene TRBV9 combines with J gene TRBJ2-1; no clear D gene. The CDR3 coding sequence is TGTGCCAGCAGCGTAGCTACTCTCAATGAGCAGTTCTTC. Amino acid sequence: CASSVATLNEQFF.